These T cell receptor beta chains were read from a single sample in a study of blood T cell repertoires in COVID-19. Data came from immunoSEQ multiplex PCR; TCRdb stores just in-frame clones and leaves some out. The sample has about 240,000 clones, around 81% seen once. Material for sequencing was peripheral blood. Receptors originate from a man younger than 45 who had recovered from COVID-19. The CDR3 runs from the conserved cysteine through the conserved F or W. D genes are given only for firm matches. Size is stated for part of the rows, as once, few or many counts, or as a class when the clone is expanded.

V gene: TRBV4-1; D gene: TRBD1; J gene: TRBJ1-5; clone size: -; CDR3 protein: CASSQGQEYEPQHF; CDR3 DNA: TGCGCCAGCAGCCAGGGACAGGAGTATGAGCCCCAGCATTTT
V gene: TRBV2; D gene: -; J gene: TRBJ1-2; clone size: -; CDR3 protein: CASSETIYGYTF; CDR3 DNA: TGTGCCAGCAGTGAGACAATCTATGGCTACACCTTC
V gene: TRBV27; D gene: -; J gene: TRBJ2-1; clone size: -; CDR3 protein: CASSLAGYNEQFF; CDR3 DNA: TGTGCCAGCAGTTTAGCCGGTTACAATGAGCAGTTCTTC
V gene: TRBV2; D gene: TRBD2; J gene: TRBJ2-2; clone size: many; CDR3 protein: CASKGQERGKNTGELFF; CDR3 DNA: TGTGCCAGCAAGGGGCAGGAGCGGGGAAAGAACACCGGGGAGCTGTTTTTT
V gene: TRBV27; D gene: TRBD2; J gene: TRBJ2-5; clone size: -; CDR3 protein: CASSLRSGGGRWQETQYF; CDR3 DNA: TGTGCCAGCAGTTTACGGTCCGGGGGGGGGCGTTGGCAAGAGACCCAGTACTTC
V gene: TRBV5-1; D gene: -; J gene: TRBJ2-2; clone size: few; CDR3 protein: CASSFQGSNTGELFF; CDR3 DNA: TGCGCCAGCAGCTTTCAGGGGTCGAACACCGGGGAGCTGTTTTTT
V gene: TRBV5-1; D gene: -; J gene: TRBJ2-6; clone size: -; CDR3 protein: CASKTESGANVLTF; CDR3 DNA: TGCGCCAGCAAGACGGAGTCTGGGGCCAACGTCCTGACTTTC
V gene: TRBV27; D gene: TRBD1; J gene: TRBJ1-2; clone size: -; CDR3 protein: CASRKQGGYGYTF; CDR3 DNA: TGTGCCAGCAGGAAACAGGGGGGCTATGGCTACACCTTC
V gene: TRBV10-3; D gene: -; J gene: TRBJ2-2; clone size: -; CDR3 protein: CAIRGQMNTGELFF; CDR3 DNA: TGTGCCATCAGGGGACAAATGAACACCGGGGAGCTGTTTTTT
V gene: TRBV28; D gene: TRBD2; J gene: TRBJ2-3; clone size: few; CDR3 protein: CASAGGPWEF; CDR3 DNA: TGTGCCAGTGCGGGGGGGCCTTGGGAATTT
V gene: TRBV21-1; D gene: -; J gene: TRBJ1-3; clone size: -; CDR3 protein: CASPRTGVVNTIYF; CDR3 DNA: TGTGCCAGCCCACGGACAGGGGTTGTAAACACCATATATTTT
V gene: TRBV5-1; D gene: TRBD2; J gene: TRBJ2-4; clone size: -; CDR3 protein: CASSPPSGGSGKNIQYF; CDR3 DNA: TGCGCCAGCAGCCCACCTAGCGGGGGCTCCGGGAAAAACATTCAGTACTTC
V gene: TRBV18; D gene: -; J gene: TRBJ2-6; clone size: many; CDR3 protein: CASSLQPSSSGANVLTF; CDR3 DNA: TGTGCCAGCTCCCTTCAACCTAGTTCCTCTGGGGCCAACGTCCTGACTTTC
V gene: TRBV2; D gene: TRBD1; J gene: TRBJ1-2; clone size: once; CDR3 protein: CASSDGRGRGGYTF; CDR3 DNA: TGTGCCAGCAGTGATGGCAGGGGGCGCGGTGGCTACACCTTC
V gene: TRBV7-2; D gene: -; J gene: TRBJ1-5; clone size: -; CDR3 protein: CASSLVGGNQPQHF; CDR3 DNA: TGTGCCAGCAGCTTAGTAGGAGGGAATCAGCCCCAGCATTTT
V gene: TRBV5-1; D gene: -; J gene: TRBJ2-5; clone size: -; CDR3 protein: CASSFGTPQETQYF; CDR3 DNA: TGCGCCAGCAGCTTCGGGACACCCCAAGAGACCCAGTACTTC
V gene: TRBV7-9; D gene: -; J gene: TRBJ2-2; clone size: -; CDR3 protein: CASSLKRGGTGELFF; CDR3 DNA: TGTGCCAGCAGCTTAAAGCGAGGGGGCACCGGGGAGCTGTTTTTT
V gene: TRBV18; D gene: -; J gene: TRBJ1-2; clone size: few; CDR3 protein: CASSSTTSDSWKTF; CDR3 DNA: TGTGCCAGCTCATCTACAACGTCGGACAGTTGGAAAACCTTC
V gene: TRBV6-4; D gene: -; J gene: TRBJ1-1; clone size: once; CDR3 protein: CASNAPRGVILAFF; CDR3 DNA: TGTGCCAGCAATGCCCCTCGGGGGGTGATACTAGCTTTCTTT
V gene: TRBV4-1; D gene: TRBD2; J gene: TRBJ2-1; clone size: few; CDR3 protein: CASSQVLMAGGEQFF; CDR3 DNA: TGCGCCAGCAGCCAAGTTTTAATGGCGGGGGGAGAGCAGTTCTTC
V gene: TRBV12-3/TRBV12-4; D gene: TRBD1; J gene: TRBJ2-7; clone size: once; CDR3 protein: CASRTGYREQYF; CDR3 DNA: TGTGCCAGCAGGACAGGGTACCGCGAGCAGTACTTC
V gene: TRBV5-8; D gene: TRBD1; J gene: TRBJ2-3; clone size: -; CDR3 protein: CASGPTGARDTQYF; CDR3 DNA: TGTGCCAGCGGCCCGACAGGGGCGAGAGATACGCAGTATTTT
V gene: TRBV11-2; D gene: TRBD2; J gene: TRBJ2-3; clone size: few; CDR3 protein: CASSKTGGRVDTQYF; CDR3 DNA: TGTGCCAGCAGCAAGACGGGGGGGCGAGTAGATACGCAGTATTTT
V gene: TRBV3-1/TRBV3-2; D gene: -; J gene: TRBJ1-2; clone size: -; CDR3 protein: CASSQEGNRLIIDGYTF; CDR3 DNA: TGTGCCAGCAGCCAAGAGGGAAACAGGCTTATTATTGATGGCTACACCTTC
V gene: TRBV9; D gene: -; J gene: TRBJ2-1; clone size: once; CDR3 protein: CASSPISNEQFF; CDR3 DNA: TGTGCCAGCAGCCCCATTTCCAATGAGCAGTTCTTC
V gene: TRBV9; D gene: -; J gene: TRBJ1-1; clone size: -; CDR3 protein: CASSANPGWGGTEAFF; CDR3 DNA: TGTGCCAGCAGCGCCAACCCAGGGTGGGGGGGCACTGAAGCTTTCTTT
V gene: TRBV5-6; D gene: -; J gene: TRBJ1-1; clone size: -; CDR3 protein: CASSSGGPEAFF; CDR3 DNA: TGTGCCAGCAGCTCTGGAGGTCCTGAAGCTTTCTTT